This T cell receptor beta chain was retrieved from a study of cytomegalovirus exposure and HLA in healthy donors. Study outcomes and limitations: Exclusion as indistinguishable affected some V segments, including TRBV6-2 and TRBV6-3. In a later analysis, an Asian-associated ancestry cluster reportedly showed fewer N-insertions than the roughly 650-donor mean.

The PCR was carried out with 60 Vbeta primers and 13 Jbeta primers. Authors' methods: As a later analysis found, there were about 80 million unique TCR beta chains, of which 8.5 million to 13 million were shared. The table came from immunoSEQ multiplex PCR; TCRdb's copy has only in-frame clones and leaves some out. Clonal size and the V and J genes are those of that table, whereas D and trimming came from the DNA. Among 120,000 or so clones listed, roughly 78% were seen once. V lost 4 bases to trimming and J lost 0 bases; unmatched junction nucleotides: 1. This CDR3 contains 15 residues. Germline-derived CDR1 and CDR2 are SGHTA and FQGNSA. Details on this clone: Its antigen is undetermined.

The V call is TRBV7-2, the J call TRBJ1-5, with TRBD1 identical over 9 bases. The TCR was taken from a woman in her thirties in good health and CMV-seronegative. Source material: PBMCs. DNA for the CDR3: TGTGCCAGCAGCTGGGGACAGGGTAGCAATCAGCCCCAGCATTTT. Translated: CASSWGQGSNQPQHF.